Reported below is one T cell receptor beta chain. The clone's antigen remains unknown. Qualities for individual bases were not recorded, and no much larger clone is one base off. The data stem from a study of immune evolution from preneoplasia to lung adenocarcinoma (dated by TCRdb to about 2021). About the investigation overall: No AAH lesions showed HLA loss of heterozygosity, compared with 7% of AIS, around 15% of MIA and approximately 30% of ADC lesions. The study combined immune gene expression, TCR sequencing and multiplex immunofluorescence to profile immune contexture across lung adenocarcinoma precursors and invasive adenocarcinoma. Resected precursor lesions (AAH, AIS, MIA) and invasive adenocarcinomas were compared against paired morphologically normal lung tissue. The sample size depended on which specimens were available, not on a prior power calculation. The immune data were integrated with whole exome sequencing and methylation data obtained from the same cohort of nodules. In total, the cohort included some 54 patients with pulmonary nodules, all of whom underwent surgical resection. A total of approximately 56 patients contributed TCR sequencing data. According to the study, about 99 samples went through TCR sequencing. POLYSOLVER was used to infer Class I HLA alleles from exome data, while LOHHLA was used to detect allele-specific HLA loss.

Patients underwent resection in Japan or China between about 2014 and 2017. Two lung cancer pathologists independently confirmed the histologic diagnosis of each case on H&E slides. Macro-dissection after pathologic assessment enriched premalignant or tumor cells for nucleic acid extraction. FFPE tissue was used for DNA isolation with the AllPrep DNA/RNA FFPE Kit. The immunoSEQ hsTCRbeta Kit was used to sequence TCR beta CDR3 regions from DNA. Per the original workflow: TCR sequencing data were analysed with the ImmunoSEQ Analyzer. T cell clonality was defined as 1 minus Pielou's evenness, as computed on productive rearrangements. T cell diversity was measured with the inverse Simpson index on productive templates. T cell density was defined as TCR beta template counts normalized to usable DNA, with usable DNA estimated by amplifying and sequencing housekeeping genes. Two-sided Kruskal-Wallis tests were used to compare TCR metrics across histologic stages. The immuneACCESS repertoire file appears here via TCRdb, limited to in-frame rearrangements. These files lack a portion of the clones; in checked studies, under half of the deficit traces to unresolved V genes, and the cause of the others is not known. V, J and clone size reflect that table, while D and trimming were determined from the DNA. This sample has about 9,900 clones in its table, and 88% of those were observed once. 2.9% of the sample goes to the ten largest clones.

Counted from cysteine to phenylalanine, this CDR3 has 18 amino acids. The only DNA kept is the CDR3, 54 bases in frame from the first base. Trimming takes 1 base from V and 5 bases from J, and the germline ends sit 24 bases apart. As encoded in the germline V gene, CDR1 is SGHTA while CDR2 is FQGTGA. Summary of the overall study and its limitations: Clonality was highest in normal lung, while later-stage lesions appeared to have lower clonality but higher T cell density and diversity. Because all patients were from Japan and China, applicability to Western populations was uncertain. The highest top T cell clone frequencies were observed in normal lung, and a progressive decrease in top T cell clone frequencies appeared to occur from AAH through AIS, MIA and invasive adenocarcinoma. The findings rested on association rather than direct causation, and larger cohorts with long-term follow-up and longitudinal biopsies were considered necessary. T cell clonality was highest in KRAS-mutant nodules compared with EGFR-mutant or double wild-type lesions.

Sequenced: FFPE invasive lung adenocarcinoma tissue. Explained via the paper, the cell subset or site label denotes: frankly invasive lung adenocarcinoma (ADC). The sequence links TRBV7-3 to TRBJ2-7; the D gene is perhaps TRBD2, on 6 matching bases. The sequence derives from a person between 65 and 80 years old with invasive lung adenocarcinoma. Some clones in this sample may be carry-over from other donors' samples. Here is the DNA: TGTGCCAGCAGCTTAATTGGTGGGGTGAACGGGAGATCCCACGAGCAGTACTTC. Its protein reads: CASSLIGGVNGRSHEQYF. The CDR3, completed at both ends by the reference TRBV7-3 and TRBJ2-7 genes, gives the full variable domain GAGVSQTPSNKVTEKGKYVELRCDPISGHTALYWYRQSLGQGPEFLIYFQGTGAADDSGLPNDRFFAVRPEGSVSTLKIQRTERGDSAVYLCASSLIGGVNGRSHEQYFGPGTRLTVT.